This entry features one T cell receptor beta chain sequence. CDR3 length: 14 residues. V lost 4 bases and J lost 8; bases outside the gene matches: 5. The V gene's germline CDR1 is LNHDA and CDR2 SQIVND (reference sequence). The sample comes from a study of blood T cell repertoires in COVID-19. The assay was immunoSEQ multiplex PCR, and TCRdb's table has in-frame clones only and misses some. The data show roughly 170,000 clones, roughly nine tenths seen once. The genes are TRBV19 and TRBJ1-4, with 9 bases identical to TRBD1. This TCR came from an older man with active or convalescent COVID-19. Specimen: peripheral blood. This chain's CDR3 is CASSTGQGREKLFF. The CDR3 nucleotides are TGTGCCAGTAGTACGGGACAGGGTAGGGAAAAACTGTTTTTT.